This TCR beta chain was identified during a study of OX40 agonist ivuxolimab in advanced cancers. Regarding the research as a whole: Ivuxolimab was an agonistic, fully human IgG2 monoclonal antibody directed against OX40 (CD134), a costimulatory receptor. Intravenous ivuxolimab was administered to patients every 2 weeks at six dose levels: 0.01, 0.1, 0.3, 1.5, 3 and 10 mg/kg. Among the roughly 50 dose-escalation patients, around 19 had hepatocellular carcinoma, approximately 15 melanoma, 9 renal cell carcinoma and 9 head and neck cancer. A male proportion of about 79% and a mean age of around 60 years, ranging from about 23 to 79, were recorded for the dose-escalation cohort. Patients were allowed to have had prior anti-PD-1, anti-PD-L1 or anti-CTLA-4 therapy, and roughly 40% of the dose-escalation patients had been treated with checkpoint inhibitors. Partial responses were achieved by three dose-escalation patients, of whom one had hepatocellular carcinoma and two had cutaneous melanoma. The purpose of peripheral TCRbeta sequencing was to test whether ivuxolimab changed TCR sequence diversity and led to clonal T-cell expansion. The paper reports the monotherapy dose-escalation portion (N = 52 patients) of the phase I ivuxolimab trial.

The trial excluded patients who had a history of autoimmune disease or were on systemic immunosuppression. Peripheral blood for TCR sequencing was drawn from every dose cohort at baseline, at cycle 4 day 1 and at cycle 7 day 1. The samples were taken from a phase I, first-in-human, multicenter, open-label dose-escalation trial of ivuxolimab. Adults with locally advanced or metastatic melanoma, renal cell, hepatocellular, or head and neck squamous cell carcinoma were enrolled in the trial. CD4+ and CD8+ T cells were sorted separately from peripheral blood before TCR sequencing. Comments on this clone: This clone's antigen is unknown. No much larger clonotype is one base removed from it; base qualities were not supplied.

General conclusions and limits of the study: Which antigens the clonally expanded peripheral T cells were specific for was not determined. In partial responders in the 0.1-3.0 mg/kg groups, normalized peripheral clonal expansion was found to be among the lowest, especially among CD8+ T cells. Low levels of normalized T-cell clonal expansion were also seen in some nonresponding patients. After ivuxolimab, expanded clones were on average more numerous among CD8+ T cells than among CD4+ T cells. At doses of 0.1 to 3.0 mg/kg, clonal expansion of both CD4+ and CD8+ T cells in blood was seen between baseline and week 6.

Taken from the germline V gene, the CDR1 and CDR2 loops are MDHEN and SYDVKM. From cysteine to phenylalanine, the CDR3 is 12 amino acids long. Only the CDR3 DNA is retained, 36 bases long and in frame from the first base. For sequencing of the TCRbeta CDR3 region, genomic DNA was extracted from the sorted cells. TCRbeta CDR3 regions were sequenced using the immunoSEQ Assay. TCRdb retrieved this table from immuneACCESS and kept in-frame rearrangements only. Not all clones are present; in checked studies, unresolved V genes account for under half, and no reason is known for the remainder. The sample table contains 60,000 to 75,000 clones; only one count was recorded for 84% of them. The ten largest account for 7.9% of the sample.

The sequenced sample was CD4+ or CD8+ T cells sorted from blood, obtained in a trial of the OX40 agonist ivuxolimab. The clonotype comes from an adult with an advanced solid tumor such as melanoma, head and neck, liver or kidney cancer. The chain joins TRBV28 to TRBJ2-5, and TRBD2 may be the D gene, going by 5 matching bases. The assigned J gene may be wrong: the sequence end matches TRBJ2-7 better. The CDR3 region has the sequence CASGLAPYEQYF. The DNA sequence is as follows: TGTGCCAGCGGACTCGCCCCCTACGAGCAGTACTTC.